This T cell receptor beta chain was recorded in a study of cytomegalovirus exposure and HLA in healthy donors. Study-wide findings and caveats: Follow-up analysis seemed to connect common viral pathogens with several of the most significant clusters identified. Earlier analysis looked at TCR beta V segments, and most were productive about 90% or about 30% of the time.

13 Jbeta primers and 60 Vbeta primers were used for the PCR. TCRdb's copy holds only in-frame clones and misses some; the assay was immunoSEQ multiplex PCR. The sample contains about 160,000 clones, 77% of which appear only once. The CDR3 totals 15 residues. V was shortened by 2 bases and J by 7 bases, with 21 bases between the two germline ends. The germline V gene has CDR1 GTSNPN and CDR2 SVGIG (reference sequence). A word on this clone: Its target is unknown.

The genes are TRBV30 and TRBJ2-7, with D maybe TRBD2 (7 bases). Sequenced sample: PBMCs. This TCR was sampled from a woman aged 40 to 50 in good health and CMV-seropositive. CDR3 nucleotides: TGTGCCTGGAGTTCCGGGGGGACACCTTGGGGTGAGCAGTACTTC. It translates to CAWSSGGTPWGEQYF.